This T cell receptor beta chain was observed in a study of regulatory T cells in long-lasting Graves disease. For the study at large: Over 5 years on antithyroid drugs plus positive TSH receptor antibodies marked Graves' disease as persistent.

iRepertoire HTBI primers and Arm-PCR of CDR3 regions built TCR beta libraries. TCRdb independently ran MiXCR on the multiplex PCR reads; one entry per CDR3 protein. In the table there are 600,000 to 800,000 distinct CDR3 sequences, about 30% of which are singletons. This CDR3 is built from 13 residues. V dropped 5 bases and J dropped 14 bases, with 16 bases sitting between them. Germline V lookup: CDR1 MNHEY, CDR2 SVGEGT. Documented time point: persistent/refractory GD, antithyroid drugs over 5 years with positive TRAb. Isolated PBMC RNA provided the starting material for the TCR library. The V call is TRBV6-2 or TRBV6-3, the J call TRBJ1-6; unclear D gene. This TCR was recovered from a female donor with Graves disease. Sequenced material: peripheral blood mononuclear cells (PBMCs), taken when the disease was refractory, from a patient treated with antithyroid drugs. The chain's CDR3 is CASSRATRGSLHF. The CDR3 nucleotides are TGTGCCAGCAGTCGGGCAACCCGAGGGTCCCTCCACTTT.